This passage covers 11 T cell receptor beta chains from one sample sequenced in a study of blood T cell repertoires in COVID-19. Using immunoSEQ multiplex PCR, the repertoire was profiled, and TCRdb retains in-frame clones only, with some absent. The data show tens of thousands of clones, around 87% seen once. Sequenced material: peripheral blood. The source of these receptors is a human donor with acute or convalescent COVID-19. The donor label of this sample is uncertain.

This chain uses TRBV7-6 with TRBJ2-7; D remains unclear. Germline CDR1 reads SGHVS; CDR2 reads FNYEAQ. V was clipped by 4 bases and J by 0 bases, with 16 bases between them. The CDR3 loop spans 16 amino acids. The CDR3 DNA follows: TGTGCCAGCAGCTCACAACCCGACGGGTTCTCCTACGAGCAGTACTTC. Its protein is CASSSQPDGFSYEQYF.

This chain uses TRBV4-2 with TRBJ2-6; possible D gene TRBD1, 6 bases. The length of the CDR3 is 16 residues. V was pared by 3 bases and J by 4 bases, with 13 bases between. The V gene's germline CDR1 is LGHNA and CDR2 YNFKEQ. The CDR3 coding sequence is TGTGCCAGCAGCCAGGTCGGACAGACCGGGGCCAACGTCCTGACTTTC. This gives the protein CASSQVGQTGANVLTF.

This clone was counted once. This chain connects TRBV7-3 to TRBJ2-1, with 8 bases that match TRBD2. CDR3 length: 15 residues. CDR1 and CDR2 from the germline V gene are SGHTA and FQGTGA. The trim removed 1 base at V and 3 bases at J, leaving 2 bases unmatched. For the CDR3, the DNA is TGTGCCAGCAGCTTAAACGGGGGGGTCTACAATGAGCAGTTCTTC. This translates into CASSLNGGVYNEQFF.

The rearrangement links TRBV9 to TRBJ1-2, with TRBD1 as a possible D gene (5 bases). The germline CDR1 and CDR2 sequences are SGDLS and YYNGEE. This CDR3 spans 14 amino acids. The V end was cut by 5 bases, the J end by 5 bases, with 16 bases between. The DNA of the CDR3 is TGTGCCAGCAGTCAGAGCGGGACCCCTTATGGCTACACCTTC. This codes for CASSQSGTPYGYTF.

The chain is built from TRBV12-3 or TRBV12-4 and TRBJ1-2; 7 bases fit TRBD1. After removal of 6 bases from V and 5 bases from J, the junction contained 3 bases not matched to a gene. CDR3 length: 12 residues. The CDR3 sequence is CASRTGLYGYTF. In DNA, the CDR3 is TGTGCCAGCAGGACAGGGTTATATGGCTACACCTTC.

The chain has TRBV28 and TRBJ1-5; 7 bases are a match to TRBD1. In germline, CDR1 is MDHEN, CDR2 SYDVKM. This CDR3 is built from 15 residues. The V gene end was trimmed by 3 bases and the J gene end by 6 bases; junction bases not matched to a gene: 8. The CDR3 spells CASSLVQGRSQPQHF. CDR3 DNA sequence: TGTGCCAGCAGTTTGGTACAGGGGCGAAGTCAGCCCCAGCATTTT. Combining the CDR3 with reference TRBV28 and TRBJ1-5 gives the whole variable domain DVKVTQSSRYLVKRTGEKVFLECVQDMDHENMFWYRQDPGLGLRLIYFSYDVKMKEKGDIPEGYSVSREKKERFSLILESASTNQTSMYLCASSLVQGRSQPQHFGDGTRLSIL.

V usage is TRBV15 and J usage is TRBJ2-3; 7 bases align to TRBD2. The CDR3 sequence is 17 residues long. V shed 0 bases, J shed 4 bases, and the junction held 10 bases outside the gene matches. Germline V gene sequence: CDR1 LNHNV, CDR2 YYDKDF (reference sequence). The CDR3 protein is CATSRDRAGDRADTQYF. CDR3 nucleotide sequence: TGTGCCACCAGCAGAGATAGGGCGGGGGACCGGGCAGATACGCAGTATTTT.

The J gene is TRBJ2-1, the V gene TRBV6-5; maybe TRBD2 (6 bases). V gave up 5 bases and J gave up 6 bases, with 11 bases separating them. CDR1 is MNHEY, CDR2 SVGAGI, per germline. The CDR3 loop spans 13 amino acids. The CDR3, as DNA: TGTGCCAGCAGTCCGGGACTCCTCAATGAGCAGTTCTTC. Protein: CASSPGLLNEQFF.

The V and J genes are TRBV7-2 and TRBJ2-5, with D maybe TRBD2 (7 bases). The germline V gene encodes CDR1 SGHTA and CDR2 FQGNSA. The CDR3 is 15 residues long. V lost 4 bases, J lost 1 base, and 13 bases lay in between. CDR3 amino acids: CASSSVGGLQETQYF. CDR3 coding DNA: TGTGCCAGCAGCTCCGTGGGGGGGCTCCAAGAGACCCAGTACTTC.

CDR3 sequence reads: CASSRGQAQETQYF. The CDR3 nucleotides read TGTGCCAGCAGTCGGGGACAGGCCCAAGAGACCCAGTACTTC. V usage is TRBV28 and J usage is TRBJ2-5; TRBD1 matches 8 bases. The CDR3 extends over 14 amino acids. Germline assignment: CDR1 MDHEN and CDR2 SYDVKM. V was clipped by 5 bases and J by 1 base; unmatched bases: 3.

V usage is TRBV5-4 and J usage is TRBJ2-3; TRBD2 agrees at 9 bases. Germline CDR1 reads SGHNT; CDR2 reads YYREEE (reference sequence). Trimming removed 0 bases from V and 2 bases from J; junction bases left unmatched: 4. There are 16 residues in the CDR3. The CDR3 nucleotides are TGTGCCAGCAGCTTGGGGGCGGGGGGGGCCACAGATACGCAGTATTTT. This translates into CASSLGAGGATDTQYF.